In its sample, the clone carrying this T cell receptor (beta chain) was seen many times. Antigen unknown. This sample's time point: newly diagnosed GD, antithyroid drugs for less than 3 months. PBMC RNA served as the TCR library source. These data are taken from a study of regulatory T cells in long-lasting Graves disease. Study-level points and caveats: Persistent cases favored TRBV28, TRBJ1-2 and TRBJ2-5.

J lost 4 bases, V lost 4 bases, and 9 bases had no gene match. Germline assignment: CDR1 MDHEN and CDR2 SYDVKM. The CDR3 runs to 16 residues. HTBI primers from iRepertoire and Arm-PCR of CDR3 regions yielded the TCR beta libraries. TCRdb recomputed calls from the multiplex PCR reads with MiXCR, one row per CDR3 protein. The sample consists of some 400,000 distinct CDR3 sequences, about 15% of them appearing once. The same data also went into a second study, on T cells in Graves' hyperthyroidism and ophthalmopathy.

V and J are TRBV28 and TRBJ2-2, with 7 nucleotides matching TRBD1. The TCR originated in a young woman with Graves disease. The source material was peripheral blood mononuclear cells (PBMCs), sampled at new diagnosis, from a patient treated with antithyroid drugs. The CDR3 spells CASSSGKTGLTGELFF. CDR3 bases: TGTGCCAGCAGTTCTGGAAAGACAGGGCTCACCGGGGAGCTGTTTTTT.